The clone carrying this TCR beta chain was observed a handful of times. These data originate in a study of PD-1 blockade in mismatch repair-deficient tumors. Germline V gene data show CDR1 as SGHDT and CDR2 as YYEEEE. CDR3 size: 12 residues. Trimming cost V 4 bases and J 11 bases, with 12 bases left between them. Repertoires were generated with immunoSEQ multiplex PCR, while TCRdb's copy carries only in-frame clones and drops some. The repertoire has roughly 110,000 clones, about three quarters of them found once; the top ten carry 4% to 5%. The sequence was obtained from an adult with mismatch repair-deficient cancer. The specimen was peripheral blood, collected 60 weeks after starting pembrolizumab. V gene TRBV5-6 combines with J gene TRBJ1-4, with D hard to call. The DNA of the CDR3 is TGTGCCAGCAGCCTCCCCGACCGGAAACTGTTTTTT. It yields the protein CASSLPDRKLFF.